One and the same sample provided the 29 T cell receptor beta chains below, sequenced in a study of graft-versus-host responses after intestinal transplantation. The protocol was immunoSEQ multiplex PCR, while the TCRdb copy is restricted to in-frame clones and leaves out a portion. The sample yields over 100,000 clones, roughly 91% seen once. No antigen has been assigned to these receptors. This material consisted of unstimulated CD4+ T cells sorted from spleen or lymph node cells, taken before intestinal transplant. The receptor set was obtained from a human donor who received an intestinal transplant.

The rearrangement joins TRBV6-1 to TRBJ2-4; D possibly corresponds to TRBD1 (6 bases). Trimming took 4 bases from V and 0 from J, leaving 16 bases between them. The CDR3 covers 17 residues. The germline V gene has CDR1 MNHNS and CDR2 SASEGT. The CDR3 DNA reads as TGTGCCAGCAGTGGAGACTGGACAGCCATAGCCAAAAACATTCAGTACTTC. Translation: CASSGDWTAIAKNIQYF.

V and J are TRBV29-1 and TRBJ2-7; D remains ambiguous. Germline V gene sequence: CDR1 SQVTM, CDR2 ANQGSEA. This CDR3 contains 11 residues. V lost 4 bases and J 3 bases, leaving 7 bases between the germline ends. CDR3 region: CSVGNSYEQYF. The CDR3 nucleotides are TGCAGCGTTGGGAACAGCTACGAGCAGTACTTC.

The CDR3 protein is CASSAWDRGYSNQPQHF. CDR3 in DNA: TGTGCCAGCAGTGCCTGGGACAGGGGCTATAGCAATCAGCCCCAGCATTTT. The chain couples TRBV6-1 to TRBJ1-5, with 10 bases matching TRBD1. Per germline, CDR1 MNHNS and CDR2 SASEGT. The CDR3 consists of 17 residues. V lost 4 bases and J lost 0; bases outside the gene matches: 6.

The rearrangement links TRBV28 to TRBJ1-3; D possibly corresponds to TRBD1 (5 bases). Germline V gene data show CDR1 as MDHEN and CDR2 as SYDVKM. The V end lost 5 bases, the J end lost 1 base, and 12 bases lay between the germline ends. The CDR3 is made up of 15 amino acids. CDR3 amino acids: CASSPLTVSGNTIYF. The CDR3 DNA follows: TGTGCCAGCAGTCCTCTGACAGTATCTGGAAACACCATATATTTT. Together with reference TRBV28 and TRBJ1-3, the CDR3 gives the full variable domain: DVKVTQSSRYLVKRTGEKVFLECVQDMDHENMFWYRQDPGLGLRLIYFSYDVKMKEKGDIPEGYSVSREKKERFSLILESASTNQTSMYLCASSPLTVSGNTIYFGEGSWLTVV.

The V and J genes are TRBV5-5 and TRBJ1-5; 7 nucleotides agree with TRBD1. The CDR3 is 15 residues long. Per the germline V gene, CDR1 is SGHKS and CDR2 is YYEKEE (reference sequence). J gave up 1 base and V 0 bases, and 1 base lay outside the gene matches. CDR3 nucleotides: TGTGCCAGCAGCTTGGCAGGGGGGAGCAATCAGCCCCAGCATTTT. Translation: CASSLAGGSNQPQHF.

The V and J genes are TRBV28 and TRBJ1-5, with D possibly TRBD1 on 5 matching bases. Germline CDR1 MDHEN, CDR2 SYDVKM. The CDR3 runs to 16 residues. The V and J ends lost 3 bases and 4 bases respectively, with 16 bases between them. This chain's CDR3 is CASSLRGWRGNQPQHF. The CDR3 DNA sequence: TGTGCCAGCAGTTTGAGGGGCTGGCGTGGGAATCAGCCCCAGCATTTT. The whole variable domain, filled in from reference TRBV28 and TRBJ1-5, reads DVKVTQSSRYLVKRTGEKVFLECVQDMDHENMFWYRQDPGLGLRLIYFSYDVKMKEKGDIPEGYSVSREKKERFSLILESASTNQTSMYLCASSLRGWRGNQPQHFGDGTRLSIL.

The chain joins TRBV18 to TRBJ1-1; D is unresolved. CDR3 length: 13 amino acids. From germline, CDR1 is KGHSH and CDR2 LQKENI. V lost 6 bases and J lost 4, with 12 bases in between. This CDR3 reads CASSQAIGTEAFF. Here the CDR3 DNA reads TGTGCCAGCTCCCAGGCCATTGGCACTGAAGCTTTCTTT.

The genes are TRBV28 and TRBJ2-7; TRBD2 is a possible D gene (5 bases). The germline V and J ends were trimmed by 4 bases and 0 bases, with 19 bases remaining between them. Per the germline V gene, CDR1 is MDHEN and CDR2 is SYDVKM. The CDR3 is 17 amino acids. CDR3 DNA sequence: TGTGCCAGCAGTTCTCCCCTGCCCAGTCGGGGCTCCTACGAGCAGTACTTC. Encoded protein: CASSSPLPSRGSYEQYF.

The gene calls are TRBV6-5 and TRBJ2-7; 11 bases agree with TRBD2. Unmatched junction bases numbered 9, after V lost 7 bases and J lost 4 bases. The CDR3 consists of 15 residues. CDR1 is MNHEY and CDR2 is SVGAGI in the germline V gene. CDR3 DNA: TGTGCCAGCACCCATGCGCTAGCGGGAGGATACGAGCAGTACTTC. It yields the protein CASTHALAGGYEQYF.

The rearrangement uses TRBV19 and TRBJ2-7; 7 bases fit TRBD1. CDR1 LNHDA and CDR2 SQIVND come from the germline V gene (reference sequence). The CDR3 loop spans 15 amino acids. With V trimmed by 5 bases and J by 2 bases, 9 bases remained unmatched. In nucleotides, the CDR3 is TGTGCCAGTAGTCAGACCGGGACAGCCACCTACGAGCAGTACTTC. Translation gives CASSQTGTATYEQYF.

This rearrangement joins TRBV19 to TRBJ2-5; unclear D gene. The length of the CDR3 is 13 residues. The germline V gene has CDR1 LNHDA and CDR2 SQIVND (reference sequence). V shed 2 bases and J shed 5 bases, with 9 bases lying between them. CDR3 loop: CASSIRQRETQYF. CDR3 nucleotide sequence: TGTGCCAGTAGTATAAGGCAGAGGGAGACCCAGTACTTC.

The V and J genes are TRBV2 and TRBJ2-1, with D perhaps given as TRBD1 or TRBD2 (5 bases each). The CDR3 runs to 15 residues. Germline loops: CDR1 SNHLY, CDR2 FYNNEI. V gave up 8 bases and J gave up 0 bases, with 14 bases separating them. For the CDR3, the DNA is TGTGCCAGCCTGGGGGAGCGCAGCTCCTACAATGAGCAGTTCTTC. It yields the protein CASLGERSSYNEQFF.

The V and J genes are TRBV19 and TRBJ2-7, with 10 bases aligning to TRBD1. The V gene's germline CDR1 is LNHDA and CDR2 SQIVND (reference sequence). The CDR3 spans 14 residues. V gave up 5 bases and J gave up 8 bases; unmatched junction bases: 9. The CDR3: CASSLGQGEGKQYF. The CDR3 nucleotides read TGTGCCAGTAGTCTTGGACAGGGGGAGGGGAAGCAGTACTTC.

The chain combines TRBV5-1 with TRBJ2-7; TRBD2 matches at 11 bases. The germline gives CDR1 SGHRS, CDR2 YFSETQ. After removal of 0 bases from V and 7 bases from J, the junction contained 9 bases not matched to a gene. This CDR3 contains 16 residues. In nucleotides, the CDR3 is TGCGCCAGCAGCTTGGAAATAGCGGGAGGGCCGGGAGAGCAGTACTTC. Translation gives CASSLEIAGGPGEQYF. The full variable domain, with the rest looked up from reference TRBV5-1 and TRBJ2-7, is KAGVTQTPRYLIKTRGQQVTLSCSPISGHRSVSWYQQTPGQGLQFLFEYFSETQRNKGNFPGRFSGRQFSNSRSEMNVSTLELGDSALYLCASSLEIAGGPGEQYFGPGTRLTVT.

The J gene is TRBJ2-1, the V gene TRBV5-1, with 10 bases fitting TRBD2. V lost 4 bases and J lost 4; bases outside the gene matches: 5. CDR3 length: 15 amino acids. Per the germline V gene, CDR1 is SGHRS and CDR2 is YFSETQ. The DNA for the CDR3 is TGCGCCAGCAGCCCTGGACTAGCGGTGTACAATGAGCAGTTCTTC. Protein: CASSPGLAVYNEQFF.

This sequence joins TRBV28 and TRBJ2-5, with D possibly TRBD2 on 5 matching bases. CDR3 size: 15 residues. Germline V gene lookup returns CDR1 MDHEN and CDR2 SYDVKM. Trimming took off 6 bases at V and 4 bases at J, with 18 bases between the two ends. CDR3 sequence reads: CASRTRLGAGETQYF. CDR3 in DNA: TGTGCCAGCAGAACAAGGTTGGGAGCCGGAGAGACCCAGTACTTC.

The V call is TRBV7-9, the J call TRBJ1-4, with unresolved D. There are 16 residues in the CDR3. Germline lookup yields CDR1 SEHNR and CDR2 FQNEAQ (reference sequence). Trimming took off 1 base at V and 0 bases at J, with 9 bases between the two ends. The CDR3 spells CASSLGTSSTNEKLFF. The DNA for the CDR3 is TGTGCCAGCAGCTTAGGCACGTCCTCAACTAATGAAAAACTGTTTTTT.

This clone was counted once. The rearrangement links TRBV28 to TRBJ1-5; TRBD1 is a possible D gene (6 bases). V lost 6 bases and J lost 6, with 18 bases in between. The V gene's germline CDR1 is MDHEN and CDR2 SYDVKM. This CDR3 has 15 amino acids. This chain's CDR3 is CASRPRKGEAQPQHF. For the CDR3, the DNA is TGTGCCAGCAGGCCACGGAAGGGGGAGGCTCAGCCCCAGCATTTT.

This sequence joins TRBV19 and TRBJ2-7; TRBD2 agrees at 12 bases. V lost 5 bases to trimming and J lost 6 bases; unmatched junction nucleotides: 11. CDR1 is LNHDA and CDR2 is SQIVND in the germline V gene (reference sequence). The CDR3 runs 16 residues. Written as DNA, the CDR3 is TGTGCCAGTAGTCCAAGAACTAGCGGGAGGTTCACCGAGCAGTACTTC. Amino acid sequence: CASSPRTSGRFTEQYF.

This clone has a single count. This chain joins TRBV6-5 and TRBJ1-1; weak D call: TRBD1 (6 bases). Germline assignment: CDR1 MNHEY and CDR2 SVGAGI. The CDR3 runs to 15 residues. The V and J ends lost 7 bases and 0 bases respectively, with 15 bases between them. CDR3 sequence: CASTRGGSMNTEAFF. CDR3 nucleotide sequence: TGTGCCAGCACGCGGGGGGGCAGCATGAACACTGAAGCTTTCTTT.

The V call is TRBV18, the J call TRBJ2-5; the D is unclear. The CDR3 runs to 16 residues. Per the germline V gene, CDR1 is KGHSH and CDR2 is LQKENI. Trimming left V 0 bases short and J 0 bases short, with 11 bases between. The CDR3 reads CASSPPSAVNQETQYF. The CDR3 nucleotides read TGTGCCAGCTCACCACCGTCCGCGGTGAACCAAGAGACCCAGTACTTC.

The chain carries TRBV23-1 and TRBJ2-6; D perhaps matches TRBD1 (6 bases). TRBV23-1 is an ORF, and what it does is uncertain. The V end lost 8 bases, the J end lost 0 bases, and 17 bases lay between the germline ends. This CDR3 contains 17 residues. CDR3 sequence reads: CASRFPGTNSGANVLTF. CDR3 coding DNA: TGCGCCAGCCGTTTCCCCGGGACAAACTCTGGGGCCAACGTCCTGACTTTC.

The CDR3 bases are TGTGCCAGCAGTGAAGGAAAGCGGCAGTACTTC. Protein product: CASSEGKRQYF. J is TRBJ2-7 and V is TRBV2; D ambiguous. Trimming cost V 1 base and J 9 bases, with 7 bases left between them. The germline gives CDR1 SNHLY, CDR2 FYNNEI. The CDR3 runs to 11 residues.

The V and J genes are TRBV9 and TRBJ1-4; no firm D call. The CDR3 spans 15 residues. Germline-derived CDR1 and CDR2 are SGDLS and YYNGEE. Between the trimmed V and J ends, which lost 0 bases and 4 bases, there was a span of 10 bases. In nucleotides, the CDR3 is TGTGCCAGCAGCGTAGGAGGGTGGCTTAATGAAAAACTGTTTTTT. This codes for CASSVGGWLNEKLFF. Full variable domain (outside the CDR3, taken from reference TRBV9 and TRBJ1-4): DSGVTQTPKHLITATGQRVTLRCSPRSGDLSVYWYQQSLDQGLQFLIQYYNGEERAKGNILERFSAQQFPDLHSELNLSSLELGDSALYFCASSVGGWLNEKLFFGSGTQLSVL.

This chain links TRBV6-5 with TRBJ1-4; D ambiguous. Between the trimmed V and J ends, which lost 1 base and 5 bases, there was a span of 5 bases. CDR1 and CDR2 from the germline V gene are MNHEY and SVGAGI. CDR3 size: 13 residues. CDR3 DNA sequence: TGTGCCAGCAGTTACTTGGTAAATGAAAAACTGTTTTTT. This sequence encodes CASSYLVNEKLFF.

This chain uses TRBV7-9 with TRBJ2-2, with 10 bases fitting TRBD2. CDR3 size: 18 residues. Germline CDR1 reads SEHNR; CDR2 reads FQNEAQ (reference sequence). Trimming removed 5 bases from V and 1 base from J; junction bases left unmatched: 10. CDR3 DNA sequence: TGTGCCAGCAGCCCCGGACTAGCGGTTGGGTGGAACACCGGGGAGCTGTTTTTT. Its translation: CASSPGLAVGWNTGELFF.

The chain has TRBV4-1 and TRBJ2-5; TRBD2 is a possible D gene (5 bases). This CDR3 is 15 amino acids long. V lost 4 bases to trimming and J lost 5 bases, with 17 bases between them. The germline gives CDR1 MGHRA, CDR2 YSYEKL. The CDR3 DNA sequence: TGCGCCAGCAGCCCTAAAGGGCTAGCAACGGAGACCCAGTACTTC. This translates into CASSPKGLATETQYF.

The genes are TRBV6-1 and TRBJ1-5; D not certain. The V end was cut by 7 bases, the J end by 7 bases, with 14 bases between. CDR1 and CDR2 (germline): MNHNS, SASEGT. This CDR3 comprises 13 residues. As DNA, the CDR3 is TGTGCCAGCACCTTCGGGGAGTACCAGCCCCAGCATTTT. It yields the protein CASTFGEYQPQHF.

The chain joins TRBV7-9 to TRBJ2-7; TRBD1 agrees at 9 bases. The junction had 5 bases not matched to a gene; V was cut back by 3 bases and J by 8 bases. The germline V gene has CDR1 SEHNR and CDR2 FQNEAQ (reference sequence). The CDR3 length is 13 residues. In DNA, the CDR3 is TGTGCCAGCAGCTTCCCGGACAGGGGCAAGCAGTACTTC. This translates into CASSFPDRGKQYF.